This TCR beta chain was documented in a study of shared clonotypes between healthy human individuals. Overall study results and limits: In general, naive subsets displayed greater estimated richness than memory subsets did. It was observed that approximately 5% of naive CD4 clonotypes were shared across several donors.

Notes on this clone: Its antigen is not known.

Replicate PCRs for sorted subsets used 200 to 250 ng DNA; this equaled 33,000 or so T cell genomes. The data were produced by immunoSEQ multiplex PCR, yet TCRdb's version contains in-frame clones alone and is incomplete. The sample lists 80,000 to 100,000 clones; 60% to 75% were seen once. The CDR3 extends over 15 amino acids. From germline, CDR1 is SGHVS and CDR2 FNYEAQ. The V end lost 5 bases, the J end lost 10 bases, and 21 bases lay between the germline ends. CD8 memory comprised CD45RO+ plus CCR7-negative CD45RA+ TemRA cells. The receptor was isolated from a man aged 30 to 45 in good health. The chain employs TRBV7-6 and TRBJ2-4; a weak D match, TRBD2 (6 bases). Sequencing was carried out using memory CD8+ T cells sorted from blood. Subset specified: CD45RO+ cells pooled with CCR7-negative TemRA cells. For the CDR3, the DNA is TGTGCCAGCAGCCCCCCCGGGAGCCAGGGAAAGATTCAGTACTTC. Its protein product is CASSPPGSQGKIQYF.